The sequence of this T cell receptor (beta chain) was determined in a study of blood T cell repertoires in COVID-19. TCRdb's copy holds only in-frame clones and misses some; the assay was immunoSEQ multiplex PCR. The sample lists about 280,000 clones, around 88% occurring once. Participants had their cohort set by participant-reported clinical history. Recovered status applied to Cohort 3 donors who had two consecutive negative PCRs. It also applied to those with clearance or with symptom resolution. Germline V gene lookup returns CDR1 GTSNPN and CDR2 SVGIG (reference sequence). Trimming removed 1 base from V and 3 bases from J, with 9 bases in between. This CDR3 comprises 13 residues.

This rearrangement joins TRBV30 to TRBJ1-1, with D hard to call. The receptor was isolated from a woman aged 40 to 50 who had recovered from COVID-19. Input material: PBMCs or T cells enriched from blood (not recorded which). CDR3 residues: CAWSDSRHTEAFF. The DNA for the CDR3 is TGTGCCTGGAGTGACAGTCGGCACACTGAAGCTTTCTTT.